The clone carrying this TCR beta chain has more than one count but fewer than ten. Its antigen remains unidentified. Germline V lookup: CDR1 SGDLS, CDR2 YYNGEE. V was clipped by 0 bases and J by 8 bases, with 11 bases between them. The CDR3 is made up of 14 amino acids. These data belong to a study of CD8 T cells in ankylosing spondylitis. Whole-study findings and limits: It appeared that ankylosing spondylitis blood was characterized by a TCR beta motif of eight highly homologous variants. Reportedly, matched ankylosing spondylitis synovial fluid was significantly enriched for disease-linked clones. With a CD8+ phenotype, disease-linked clones were relatively rare in peripheral blood.

TCRdb independently ran MiXCR on the 5' RACE reads; one entry per CDR3 protein. The repertoire holds tens of thousands of distinct CDR3 sequences, with 3% to 4.5% as singletons. Sequencing input: blood, either unsorted or a sorted T cell fraction (not recorded which). The chain links TRBV9 to TRBJ2-2; no definite D call. This receptor was taken from a female donor with ankylosing spondylitis or in good health (not recorded which). As DNA, the CDR3 is TGTGCCAGCAGCGTAGGGGATGCCCGGGGGGAGCTGTTTTTT. Translating gives CASSVGDARGELFF.